This T cell receptor (beta chain) emerged from a study of T-cell reconstitution after alpha-beta-depleted transplantation in children. The CDR3 contains 16 residues. V shed 4 bases and J 3 bases; nucleotides not matched to a gene: 7. Germline assignment: CDR1 SGHTA and CDR2 FQGTGA. It was with unique molecular identifiers that the TCRbeta library was prepared. MiXCR, applied by TCRdb to the PCR reads, yields one record per CDR3 protein. The sample contains about 3,000 distinct CDR3 sequences, 28% of which appear only once. V gene TRBV7-3 combines with J gene TRBJ2-3; 10 bases map to TRBD1. The sequence was collected from a male patient aged 2-10 years who had a stem cell transplant for acute myeloid leukemia, so the T cells may come from the graft donor. The specimen comprised PBMCs, mostly from graft donor cells, sampled 60 days after TCRalphabeta/CD19-depleted stem cell transplant. CDR3 in DNA: TGTGCCAGCAGCTCGCTCGGGACAGGGGTTACAGATACGCAGTATTTT. Its translation is CASSSLGTGVTDTQYF.